This T cell receptor (beta chain) was identified during a study of identical twins. General observations from the study: In drawing conclusions, the study used cross-sectional statistical analysis and did not follow the same donors.

The CDR3 is 15 residues long. Deletions cut 4 bases from V and 10 bases from J, with 18 bases between. Germline CDR1 reads SGHRS; CDR2 reads YFSETQ. On this clonotype itself: The antigen is unknown.

TCRdb fed the 5' RACE reads into MiXCR, producing one record per CDR3 protein. Of 600,000 to 850,000 distinct CDR3 sequences in the sample, about 20% are singletons; the top ten hold around 13%. Separately, the same data were catalogued under a study of T cells expressing NK-cell markers. That paper adds: It was sorted CD3+CD56-NKG2C+, CD3+CD56+NKG2C- and CD3+CD56+NKG2C+ T cells that provided the TCR beta repertoires.

Source material: PBMCs. This sequence joins TRBV5-1 and TRBJ1-6; possible D gene TRBD1, 5 bases. The source is a woman between 18 and 29 years old in good health. The CDR3 spells CASSQSGQGTSPLHF. CDR3 coding DNA: TGCGCCAGCAGCCAGTCGGGGCAGGGAACCTCACCCCTCCACTTT.